Each of the 27 T cell receptor beta chains below was sequenced from the same sample in a study of naive and memory T cell subsets. Two oligonucleotides, mixed equimolar, formed the beta constant-region primer covering TRBC1 and TRBC2. TCRdb passed the UMI-ligation and nested PCR reads through MiXCR, listing each CDR3 protein once. The data contain 70,000 to 95,000 distinct CDR3 sequences, roughly 7.3% of them singletons. Sequences were obtained from central memory CD4+ T cells from blood. All receptors derive from a human donor in good health.

This clonotype was counted at least ten times. V gene TRBV20-1 combines with J gene TRBJ1-6; the match to TRBD1 covers 10 bases. This CDR3 region has 13 residues. Germline V gives CDR1 DFQATT, CDR2 SNEGSKA (reference sequence). V lost 5 bases and J lost 16; bases outside the gene matches: 11. Here the CDR3 DNA reads TGCAGTGCTCCCGGGACAGGGGCCTCCAGACTCCACTTT. Protein product: CSAPGTGASRLHF.

Comment on this clonotype: A read error is likely, as this CDR3 ends without the conserved phenylalanine or tryptophan. The V call is TRBV20-1, the J call TRBJ2-7; 8 bases fit TRBD2. The germline CDR1 and CDR2 sequences are DFQATT and SNEGSKA (reference sequence). This CDR3 has 14 amino acids. V shed 6 bases and J 7 bases; nucleotides not matched to a gene: 14. The DNA for the CDR3 is TGCAGTGCCGTCCCGGGAGGGTGGGGGTCTGAGCAGTACCTC. Its translation: CSAVPGGWGSEQYL.

Concerning this clonotype itself: This may arise from a read error, as a much more abundant clone is one base away. The chain combines TRBV12-3 or TRBV12-4 with TRBJ1-1; D may be TRBD1 (5 bases). The CDR3 length is 12 residues. CDR3 DNA sequence: TGTGCCAGCAGTTTTGGGGCAGCTGAAGCTTCCTTT. As protein: CASSFGAAEASF.

This clonotype was seen many times. The rearrangement joins TRBV28 to TRBJ2-1, with TRBD2 as a possible D gene (6 bases). Germline V gene data show CDR1 as MDHEN and CDR2 as SYDVKM. The CDR3 is 16 amino acids. The ends were cut back, 5 bases at V and 5 bases at J, with 19 bases in the middle. The CDR3 protein is CASSQRSGALNNEQFF. CDR3 bases: TGTGCCAGCAGTCAAAGGTCGGGAGCTCTGAACAATGAGCAGTTCTTC. Full variable domain (outside the CDR3, taken from reference TRBV28 and TRBJ2-1): DVKVTQSSRYLVKRTGEKVFLECVQDMDHENMFWYRQDPGLGLRLIYFSYDVKMKEKGDIPEGYSVSREKKERFSLILESASTNQTSMYLCASSQRSGALNNEQFFGPGTRLTVL.

The chain carries TRBV7-6 and TRBJ2-6; 8 nucleotides align to TRBD2. V trimming: 1 base; J trimming: 1 base; junction bases outside the gene matches: 6. Per the germline V gene, CDR1 is SGHVS and CDR2 is FNYEAQ. The CDR3 is made up of 18 amino acids. DNA of the CDR3: TGTGCCAGCAGCTTAGGGGGAGCGGGGGCATCTGGGGCCAACGTCCTGACTTTC. This encodes CASSLGGAGASGANVLTF.

There are a few counts of this clonotype. V and J are TRBV7-2 and TRBJ2-5; D unclear. CDR1 is SGHTA, CDR2 FQGNSA, per germline. This CDR3 region has 10 residues. Trimming removed 8 bases at V and 6 bases at J, with 7 bases between. The CDR3 bases are TGTGCCAGCGGGTTGCAGACCCAGTACTTC. It translates to CASGLQTQYF. The full variable domain, its missing parts supplied by reference TRBV7-2 and TRBJ2-5, is GAGVSQSPSNKVTEKGKDVELRCDPISGHTALYWYRQSLGQGLEFLIYFQGNSAPDKSGLPSDRFSAERTGGSVSTLTIQRTQQEDSAVYLCASGLQTQYFGPGTRLLVL.

This clonotype was found a few times. This chain joins TRBV20-1 and TRBJ2-3, with D perhaps TRBD2 (5 bases). The CDR3 totals 14 residues. CDR1 is DFQATT, CDR2 SNEGSKA, per germline (reference sequence). V was pared by 1 base and J by 2 bases, with 10 bases between. CDR3: CSARVGLATDTQYF. The DNA of the CDR3 is TGCAGTGCTAGAGTAGGGCTAGCCACAGATACGCAGTATTTT.

The chain uses TRBV19 and TRBJ2-7; the match to TRBD2 covers 7 bases. Germline values: CDR1 LNHDA, CDR2 SQIVND (reference sequence). The CDR3 extends over 14 amino acids. The junction had 6 bases not matched to a gene; V was cut back by 4 bases and J by 3 bases. CDR3 nucleotides: TGTGCCAGTAGTACGGCTAGCGGATACTACGAGCAGTACTTC. Its protein is CASSTASGYYEQYF.

This clonotype was detected ten times or more. This chain uses TRBV18 with TRBJ1-1, with D possibly being TRBD1 (6 bases). The V end lost 6 bases, the J end lost 1 base, and 18 bases lay between the germline ends. This CDR3 contains 16 residues. Germline V gives CDR1 KGHSH, CDR2 LQKENI. The CDR3 DNA sequence: TGTGCCAGCTCCACGATTGGGGGCGCCGGGAACACTGAAGCTTTCTTT. Its translation is CASSTIGGAGNTEAFF.

V gene TRBV20-1 combines with J gene TRBJ2-5; 8 bases are a match to TRBD1. Germline assignment: CDR1 DFQATT and CDR2 SNEGSKA (reference sequence). The CDR3 is made up of 13 amino acids. Unmatched junction bases numbered 5, after V lost 5 bases and J lost 3 bases. The CDR3 loop is CSADRGTEETQYF. The CDR3 DNA sequence: TGCAGTGCTGACAGGGGTACAGAAGAGACCCAGTACTTC.

This chain joins TRBV30 and TRBJ1-1; D is undetermined. CDR1 is GTSNPN, CDR2 SVGIG, per germline (reference sequence). V lost 4 bases and J 2 bases, leaving 17 bases between the germline ends. The CDR3 contains 15 residues. CDR3 residues: CAWIAKWQLNTEAFF. CDR3 bases: TGTGCCTGGATCGCGAAGTGGCAGCTAAACACTGAAGCTTTCTTT.

This clonotype was recorded many times. The chain combines TRBV6-5 with TRBJ2-7; D gene ambiguous. Trimming stripped 0 bases from V and 2 bases from J, with 11 bases between. The CDR3 has 15 amino acids. Germline V gene data show CDR1 as MNHEY and CDR2 as SVGAGI. Written as DNA, the CDR3 is TGTGCCAGCAGTTACTCAGGGTACGGTACCTACGAGCAGTACTTC. Translated, it gives CASSYSGYGTYEQYF.

This clonotype was observed a few times. This chain joins TRBV29-1 and TRBJ2-1; 8 bases align to TRBD2. With V trimmed by 4 bases and J by 5 bases, 16 bases remained unmatched. The CDR3 has 17 amino acids. Germline V gene data show CDR1 as SQVTM and CDR2 as ANQGSEA. CDR3 in DNA: TGCAGCGTTGTCCCCCGGGCTAGCGGGCAGATACACAATGAGCAGTTCTTC. Its protein product is CSVVPRASGQIHNEQFF.

This clonotype has ten or more counts. The V and J genes are TRBV29-1 and TRBJ2-3; D not resolved. There are 15 residues in the CDR3. Germline V CDR1 and CDR2: SQVTM, ANQGSEA. The V and J ends lost 6 bases and 0 bases respectively, with 16 bases between them. CDR3 DNA sequence: TGCAGCGTGTTGCTACGAGGCTCTAGCACAGATACGCAGTATTTT. It translates to CSVLLRGSSTDTQYF.

The chain recombines TRBV7-7 with TRBJ2-2; D gene unclear. This CDR3 contains 16 residues. The V gene's germline CDR1 is SSHAT and CDR2 FNYEAQ (reference sequence). V dropped 5 bases and J dropped 0 bases, with 13 bases sitting between them. The CDR3 region has the DNA TGTGCCAGCAGCGCCGGCTCTATCGCGAACACCGGGGAGCTGTTTTTT. It specifies CASSAGSIANTGELFF.

This clonotype showed up many times. The rearrangement links TRBV4-1 to TRBJ2-6, with 7 bases that match TRBD1. J was trimmed by 4 bases and V by 4 bases; bases with no gene match: 4. From germline, CDR1 is MGHRA and CDR2 YSYEKL. The CDR3 totals 15 residues. The CDR3 bases are TGCGCCAGCAGCCGTGACAGGGACGGGGCCAACGTCCTGACTTTC. Its protein product is CASSRDRDGANVLTF.

This clonotype was observed a few times. CDR3 in amino acids: CASSRLSPTGELFF. CDR3 nucleotide sequence: TGTGCCAGCAGCCGACTCAGTCCCACCGGGGAGCTGTTTTTT. The chain has TRBV5-6 and TRBJ2-2; no definite D call. Trimming stripped 4 bases from V and 4 bases from J, with 11 bases between. Germline V gives CDR1 SGHDT, CDR2 YYEEEE. This CDR3 is 14 amino acids long.

This clonotype came up a few times. The chain couples TRBV30 to TRBJ1-4; D ambiguous. This CDR3 spans 12 amino acids. Germline loops: CDR1 GTSNPN, CDR2 SVGIG (reference sequence). V was shortened by 3 bases and J by 10 bases, with 12 bases between the two germline ends. As DNA, the CDR3 is TGTGCCTGGAGCCGGGCCCCTGGAAAACTGTTTTTT. This codes for CAWSRAPGKLFF.

This clonotype came up many times. The V gene is TRBV20-1, the J gene TRBJ1-1; no firm D call. Germline lookup yields CDR1 DFQATT and CDR2 SNEGSKA (reference sequence). Trimming pared 3 bases from V and 2 bases from J, leaving 7 bases between. The CDR3 length is 12 residues. The CDR3 here is CSASYANTEAFF. As DNA, the CDR3 is TGCAGTGCTAGTTACGCCAACACTGAAGCTTTCTTT.

This clonotype occurred a few times. In nucleotides, the CDR3 is TGTGCCAGCACACTCACCGGGACAGGGGGCTTTCGGAAGGGCAATACGCAGTATTTT. It is translated as CASTLTGTGGFRKGNTQYF. The chain has TRBV12-3 or TRBV12-4 and TRBJ2-3; 12 nucleotides align to TRBD1. Trimming cost V 7 bases and J 7 bases; bases outside gene matches: 21. This CDR3 contains 19 residues.

This clonotype was counted ten times or more. The CDR3 loop is CASSYSQGRGLAYEQYF. For the CDR3, the DNA is TGTGCCAGCAGTTACTCCCAAGGGAGAGGACTCGCCTACGAGCAGTACTTC. This chain links TRBV6-2 or TRBV6-3 with TRBJ2-7; tentatively, D is TRBD2 (5 bases). The germline V gene encodes CDR1 MNHEY and CDR2 SVGEGT. This CDR3 spans 17 amino acids. Trimming cost V 0 bases and J 2 bases, with 17 bases left between them.

This chain joins TRBV20-1 and TRBJ1-4, with a tentative D call TRBD1 (5 bases). The CDR3 length is 14 residues. Per the germline V gene, CDR1 is DFQATT and CDR2 is SNEGSKA (reference sequence). V lost 6 bases to trimming and J lost 2 bases, with 13 bases between them. CDR3 amino acids: CSAPKGRTNEKLFF. The CDR3 DNA reads as TGCAGTGCACCTAAGGGGCGGACTAATGAAAAACTGTTTTTT.

This clonotype was seen ten or more times. CDR3 in DNA: TGTGCCAGCAGCGTAGCTTTGGGCTCCCGGGAGCAGTTCTTC. As protein: CASSVALGSREQFF. The chain couples TRBV9 to TRBJ2-1; D gene ambiguous. The germline V gene has CDR1 SGDLS and CDR2 YYNGEE. The V end was cut by 0 bases, the J end by 10 bases, with 14 bases between. The CDR3 loop spans 14 amino acids. The full variable domain, in which reference TRBV9 and TRBJ2-1 provide the parts outside the CDR3, is DSGVTQTPKHLITATGQRVTLRCSPRSGDLSVYWYQQSLDQGLQFLIQYYNGEERAKGNILERFSAQQFPDLHSELNLSSLELGDSALYFCASSVALGSREQFFGPGTRLTVL.

The CDR3: CASSYFPGQTDTQYF. The CDR3 nucleotides are TGTGCCAGCAGTTACTTCCCGGGACAGACAGATACGCAGTATTTT. The genes are TRBV6-5 and TRBJ2-3; 7 bases are a match to TRBD1. V gave up 1 base and J gave up 3 bases; unmatched junction bases: 4. This CDR3 has 15 amino acids. The germline V gene encodes CDR1 MNHEY and CDR2 SVGAGI.

This clonotype was detected only a few times. The gene calls are TRBV5-4 and TRBJ2-1, with TRBD2 as a possible D gene (6 bases). Trimming removed 1 base from V and 10 bases from J, with 18 bases in between. Germline loops: CDR1 SGHNT, CDR2 YYREEE (reference sequence). The CDR3 has 15 residues. CDR3 amino acids: CASSLRSGAVSEQFF. The CDR3 coding sequence is TGTGCCAGCAGCTTGAGATCGGGAGCGGTATCCGAGCAGTTCTTC.

Only a few counts were recorded for this clonotype. The chain recombines TRBV5-4 with TRBJ2-1; perhaps TRBD1 as D (5 bases). Trimming shortened V by 0 bases and J by 6 bases, and 16 bases separated the two germline ends. This CDR3 spans 16 amino acids. The germline V gene encodes CDR1 SGHNT and CDR2 YYREEE (reference sequence). CDR3 bases: TGTGCCAGCAGCTTGGATCAGGGTAGATCGGCCAATGAGCAGTTCTTC. Its translation is CASSLDQGRSANEQFF.

This clonotype was recorded many times. This chain joins TRBV10-3 and TRBJ1-6; D is ambiguous. Germline-derived CDR1 and CDR2 are ENHRY and SYGVKD. The CDR3 has 14 amino acids. Trimming left V 2 bases short and J 5 bases short, with 7 bases between. CDR3 region: CAISERVDNSPLHF. The DNA for the CDR3 is TGTGCCATCAGTGAGAGAGTGGATAATTCACCCCTCCACTTT.